The TCR beta chain described here comes from a study of technical replicates of blood from a handful of donors. Sequencing used immunoSEQ multiplex PCR; TCRdb keeps in-frame clones, though not all of them. The sample lists 75,000 to 100,000 clones, 94% seen once, with 0.25% in the top ten. Sequenced input: T cells isolated from PBMCs. The sequence was obtained from a human donor in good health.

CDR3 DNA: TGTGCCAGCAGCTCGAGCAGGGGACAGTCCTACGAGCAGTACTTC. This translates into CASSSSRGQSYEQYF. The chain is built from TRBV11-3 and TRBJ2-7; 7 positions agree with TRBD1. Germline lookup yields CDR1 SGHNT and CDR2 YENEEA. The V segment lost 4 bases and the J segment 1 base; nucleotides outside the gene matches: 7. CDR3 size: 15 residues.